These 3 T cell receptor beta chains share one sample of origin, sequenced in a study of T cell responses to AZD1222 COVID-19 vaccine. TCRdb keeps only in-frame clones here, not all; method: immunoSEQ multiplex PCR. In the table there are more than 85,000 clones, roughly nine tenths of which are singletons. The sequencing used peripheral blood, collected on day 0 of AZD1222 vaccination. These receptors were taken from an adult in good health.

The genes are TRBV3-1 (or the pseudogene TRBV3-2) and TRBJ1-4; D perhaps matches TRBD1 (5 bases). Germline CDR1 reads LGHDT; CDR2 reads YNNKEL (reference sequence). This CDR3 contains 13 residues. The V end was cut by 6 bases, the J end by 7 bases, with 12 bases between. The CDR3 DNA follows: TGTGCCAGCAGGGGTCAGGGCTCTGAAAAACTGTTTTTT. It codes for CASRGQGSEKLFF.

In this sample, this clone turned up once. This rearrangement joins TRBV7-3 to TRBJ1-1, with no clear D. Germline assignment: CDR1 SGHTA and CDR2 FQGTGA. The CDR3 spans 13 residues. V was trimmed by 2 bases and J by 1 base, leaving 5 bases between them. CDR3 sequence reads: CASSLWENTEAFF. As DNA, the CDR3 is TGTGCCAGCAGCTTATGGGAGAACACTGAAGCTTTCTTT.

The chain recombines TRBV6-2 or TRBV6-3 with TRBJ1-5; D is perhaps TRBD1 (5 bases). The germline CDR1 and CDR2 sequences are MNHEY and SVGEGT. The CDR3 is 14 amino acids. Trimming took off 5 bases at V and 1 base at J, with 9 bases between the two ends. CDR3 nucleotides: TGTGCCAGCAGTCCGGGGGGAAGCAATCAGCCCCAGCATTTT. Residues: CASSPGGSNQPQHF.